One TCR beta chain is described in this entry. Its specificity is not known. Oncomine TCR Beta short-read sequencing was applied to DNA from cultured CD4+ T cells. TCRdb passed the PCR reads through MiXCR, listing each CDR3 protein once. The sample lists roughly 15,000 distinct CDR3 sequences; approximately 50% were seen once. Trimming left V 8 bases short and J 0 bases short, with 22 bases between. This CDR3 comprises 17 residues. Germline values: CDR1 LNHNV, CDR2 YYDKDF (reference sequence). The data derive from a study of vaccination and CD4 T cells after COVID-19. Study context: Overlapping spike pools from SARS-CoV-2 and HCoV-NL63, HCoV-OC43 and HCoV-229E served as culture stimuli. Whole-study results and caveats: Within the convalescent patients, a median approximately 86% of the SARS-CoV-2-reactive clones were ones that appeared only post-vaccination.

Regarding treatment: approximately 10-day PBMC culture with coronavirus spike peptide pools or control peptides (ViraFEST assay). The source is a human donor who received a COVID-19 vaccine. Material: CD4+ T cells from blood, cultured in vitro, obtained before SARS-CoV-2 vaccination. The chain is built from TRBV15 and TRBJ1-2, with unresolved D. CDR3 in DNA: TGTGCCACCGCTGGTGTGAATATCCGATCTGCTAACTATGGCTACACCTTC. Translated: CATAGVNIRSANYGYTF.